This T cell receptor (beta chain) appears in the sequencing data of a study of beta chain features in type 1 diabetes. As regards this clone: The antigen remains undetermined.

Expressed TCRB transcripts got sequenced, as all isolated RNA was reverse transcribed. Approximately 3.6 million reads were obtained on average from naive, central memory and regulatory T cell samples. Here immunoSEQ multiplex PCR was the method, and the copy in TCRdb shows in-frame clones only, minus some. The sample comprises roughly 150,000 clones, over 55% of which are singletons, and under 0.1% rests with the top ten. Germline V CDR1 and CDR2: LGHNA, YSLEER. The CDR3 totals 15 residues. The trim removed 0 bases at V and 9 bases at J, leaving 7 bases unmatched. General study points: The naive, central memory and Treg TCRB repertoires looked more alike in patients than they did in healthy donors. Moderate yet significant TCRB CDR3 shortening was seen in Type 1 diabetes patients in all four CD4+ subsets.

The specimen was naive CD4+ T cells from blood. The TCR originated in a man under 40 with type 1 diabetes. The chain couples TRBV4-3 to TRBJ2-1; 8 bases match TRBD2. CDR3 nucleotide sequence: TGCGCCAGCAGCCAAGATAGGACTAGCTCAAGTGAGCAGTTCTTC. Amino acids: CASSQDRTSSSEQFF.